The T cell receptor (beta chain) under discussion was sequenced for a study of blood T cells in healthy people across ages. Turning to the study itself: About one barcoded beta molecule per two T cells came from capture by template switching.

The authors ran a second PCR of about 7 to 11 cycles using a sample-barcoded 5' primer and a J-beta primer mix. MiXCR, run by TCRdb on the 5' RACE reads, gives a single entry per CDR3 protein. Of around 820,000 distinct CDR3 sequences in the sample, roughly 25% are singletons; the top ten hold under 4.5%. This clonotype has more than one count but fewer than ten. Sequence at one end of the junction differs from germline and may be a read error. This CDR3 is built from 14 residues. Per germline, CDR1 SGHNT and CDR2 YENEEA. Isolating PBMCs gave at least 6 million of these cells per sample. The same sample was also used in a study of T cells of mothers and their children. This second report adds: The yield was over 9 million TCR beta CDR3 reads from each mother and a few million from each child.

This chain joins TRBV11-3 and TRBJ2-7; 7 bases agree with TRBD2. The receptor's source is a boy between 5 and 17 years old in good health. The sequenced material came from blood. DNA of the CDR3: TGTGCCGGCAGCTTAGGAGCGGGGACCTACGAGCAGTACTTC. Translating gives CAGSLGAGTYEQYF.